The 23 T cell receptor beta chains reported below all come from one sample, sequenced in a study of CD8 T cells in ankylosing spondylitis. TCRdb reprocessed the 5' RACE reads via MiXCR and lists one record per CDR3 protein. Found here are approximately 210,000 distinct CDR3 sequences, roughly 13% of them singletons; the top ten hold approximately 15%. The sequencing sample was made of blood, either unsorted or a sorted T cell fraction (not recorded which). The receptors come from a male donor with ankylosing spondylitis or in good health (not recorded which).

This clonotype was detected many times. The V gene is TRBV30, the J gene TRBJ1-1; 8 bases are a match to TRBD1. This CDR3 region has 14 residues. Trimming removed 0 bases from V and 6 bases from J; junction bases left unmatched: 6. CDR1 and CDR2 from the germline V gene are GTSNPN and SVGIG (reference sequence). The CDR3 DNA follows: TGTGCCTGGAGTGTAGGACAGGGAAGATCTGAAGCTTTCTTT. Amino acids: CAWSVGQGRSEAFF.

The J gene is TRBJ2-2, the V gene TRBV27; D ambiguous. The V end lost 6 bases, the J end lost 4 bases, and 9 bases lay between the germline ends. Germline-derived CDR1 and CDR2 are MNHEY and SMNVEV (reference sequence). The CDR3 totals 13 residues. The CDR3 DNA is TGTGCCAGCAGGATCCACGGCACCGGGGAGCTGTTTTTT. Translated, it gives CASRIHGTGELFF.

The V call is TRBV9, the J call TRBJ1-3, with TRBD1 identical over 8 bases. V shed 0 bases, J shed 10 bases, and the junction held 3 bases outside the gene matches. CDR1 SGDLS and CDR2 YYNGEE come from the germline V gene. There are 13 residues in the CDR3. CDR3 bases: TGTGCCAGCAGCGTAGGCACAGGGGGGACCATATATTTT. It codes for CASSVGTGGTIYF.

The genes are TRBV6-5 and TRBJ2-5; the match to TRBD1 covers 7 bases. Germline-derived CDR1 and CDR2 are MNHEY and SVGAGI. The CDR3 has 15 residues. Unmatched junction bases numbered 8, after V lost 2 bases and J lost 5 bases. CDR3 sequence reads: CASSYGQGVIETQYF. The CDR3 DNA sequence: TGTGCCAGCAGTTACGGGCAGGGGGTAATCGAGACCCAGTACTTC.

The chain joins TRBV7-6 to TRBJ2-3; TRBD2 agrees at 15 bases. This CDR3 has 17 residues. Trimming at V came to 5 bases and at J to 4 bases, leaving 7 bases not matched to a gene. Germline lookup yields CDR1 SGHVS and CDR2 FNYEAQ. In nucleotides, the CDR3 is TGTGCCAGCAGCGGAGCTGGACTAGCGGGAGGGCCAGATACGCAGTATTTT. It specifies CASSGAGLAGGPDTQYF.

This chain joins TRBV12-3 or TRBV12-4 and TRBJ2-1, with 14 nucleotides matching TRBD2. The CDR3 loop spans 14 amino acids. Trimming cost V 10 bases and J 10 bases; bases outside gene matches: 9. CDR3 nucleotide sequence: TGTGCCAACCCGACTAGCGGGGGGGGAAGGGAGCAGTTCTTC. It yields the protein CANPTSGGGREQFF.

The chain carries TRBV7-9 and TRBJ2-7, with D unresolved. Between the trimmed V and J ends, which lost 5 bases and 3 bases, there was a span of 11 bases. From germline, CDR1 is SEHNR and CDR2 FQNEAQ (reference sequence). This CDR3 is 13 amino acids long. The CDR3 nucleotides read TGTGCCAGCAGCCGTGAGATCAGCTACGAGCAGTACTTC. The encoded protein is CASSREISYEQYF. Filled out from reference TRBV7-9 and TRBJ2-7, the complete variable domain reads DTGVSQNPRHKITKRGQNVTFRCDPISEHNRLYWYRQTLGQGPEFLTYFQNEAQLEKSRLLSDRFSAERPKGSFSTLEIQRTEQGDSAMYLCASSREISYEQYFGPGTRLTVT.

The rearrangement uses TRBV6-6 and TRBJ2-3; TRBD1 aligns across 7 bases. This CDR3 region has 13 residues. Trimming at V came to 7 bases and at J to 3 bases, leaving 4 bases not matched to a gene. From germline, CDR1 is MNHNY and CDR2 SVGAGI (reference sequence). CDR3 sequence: CASIGTATDTQYF. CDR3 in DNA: TGTGCCAGCATTGGGACAGCGACAGATACGCAGTATTTT.

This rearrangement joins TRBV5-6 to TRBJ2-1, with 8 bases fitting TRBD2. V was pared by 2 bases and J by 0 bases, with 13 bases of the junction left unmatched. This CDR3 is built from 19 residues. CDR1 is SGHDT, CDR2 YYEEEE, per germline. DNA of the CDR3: TGTGCCAGCAGCTTCCGGGACTTTTCAAGCGGGGGCTCCTACAATGAGCAGTTCTTC. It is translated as CASSFRDFSSGGSYNEQFF.

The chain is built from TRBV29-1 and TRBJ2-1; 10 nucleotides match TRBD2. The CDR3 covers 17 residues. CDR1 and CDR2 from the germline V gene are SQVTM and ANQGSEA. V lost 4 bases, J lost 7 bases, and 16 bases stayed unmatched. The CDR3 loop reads CSVVASGRAVVGNEQFF. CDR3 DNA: TGCAGCGTTGTGGCCAGCGGGAGGGCCGTAGTAGGTAATGAGCAGTTCTTC.

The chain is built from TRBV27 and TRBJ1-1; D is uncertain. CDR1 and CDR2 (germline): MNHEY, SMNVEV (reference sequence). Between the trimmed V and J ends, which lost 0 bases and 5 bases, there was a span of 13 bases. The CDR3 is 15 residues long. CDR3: CASSLSASRTTEAFF. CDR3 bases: TGTGCCAGCAGTTTATCGGCAAGTCGGACTACTGAAGCTTTCTTT.

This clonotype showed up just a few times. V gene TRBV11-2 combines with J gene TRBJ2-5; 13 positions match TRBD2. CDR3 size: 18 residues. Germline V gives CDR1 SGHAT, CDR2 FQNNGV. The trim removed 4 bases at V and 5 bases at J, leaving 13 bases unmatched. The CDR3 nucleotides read TGTGCCAGCAGCTCGGTTCCGGGACTAGCGGGGATTTGGGAGACCCAGTACTTC. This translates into CASSSVPGLAGIWETQYF.

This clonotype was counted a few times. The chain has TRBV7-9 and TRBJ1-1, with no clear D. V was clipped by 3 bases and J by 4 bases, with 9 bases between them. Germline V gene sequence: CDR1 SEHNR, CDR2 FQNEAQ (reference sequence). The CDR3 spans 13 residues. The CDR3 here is CASSLLQGTEAFF. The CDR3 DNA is TGTGCCAGCAGCTTGTTACAAGGCACTGAAGCTTTCTTT.

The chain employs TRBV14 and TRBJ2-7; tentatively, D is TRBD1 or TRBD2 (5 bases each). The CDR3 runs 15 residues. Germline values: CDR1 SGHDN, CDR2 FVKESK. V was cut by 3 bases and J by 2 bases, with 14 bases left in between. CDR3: CASSHDAGTAYEQYF. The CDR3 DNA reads TGTGCCAGCAGCCATGATGCCGGGACGGCCTACGAGCAGTACTTC.

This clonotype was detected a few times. The CDR3: CASSLGWVSGANVLTF. CDR3 nucleotides: TGCGCCAGCAGCTTGGGATGGGTCTCTGGGGCCAACGTCCTGACTTTC. V usage is TRBV5-1 and J usage is TRBJ2-6; the D is unclear. This CDR3 has 16 residues. The V gene lost 0 bases and the J gene lost 0 bases, with 7 bases spanning the gap. Per the germline V gene, CDR1 is SGHRS and CDR2 is YFSETQ.

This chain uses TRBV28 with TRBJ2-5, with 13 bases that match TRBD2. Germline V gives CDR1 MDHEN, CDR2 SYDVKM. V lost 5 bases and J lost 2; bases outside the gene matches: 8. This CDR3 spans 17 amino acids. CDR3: CASSRLAGGLKQETQYF. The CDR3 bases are TGTGCCAGCAGTCGACTAGCGGGGGGCCTTAAGCAAGAGACCCAGTACTTC.

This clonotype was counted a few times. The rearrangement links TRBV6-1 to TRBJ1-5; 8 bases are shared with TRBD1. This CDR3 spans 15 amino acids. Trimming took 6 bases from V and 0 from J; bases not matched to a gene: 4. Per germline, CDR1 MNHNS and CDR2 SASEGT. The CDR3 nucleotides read TGTGCCAGCAGGCACAGGGGGGATAGCAATCAGCCCCAGCATTTT. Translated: CASRHRGDSNQPQHF.

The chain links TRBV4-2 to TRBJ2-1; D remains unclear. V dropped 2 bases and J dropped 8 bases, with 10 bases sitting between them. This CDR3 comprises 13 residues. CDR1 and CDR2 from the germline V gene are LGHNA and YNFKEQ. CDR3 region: CASSQIPRDEQFF. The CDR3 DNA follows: TGTGCCAGCAGCCAAATACCTAGAGATGAGCAGTTCTTC.

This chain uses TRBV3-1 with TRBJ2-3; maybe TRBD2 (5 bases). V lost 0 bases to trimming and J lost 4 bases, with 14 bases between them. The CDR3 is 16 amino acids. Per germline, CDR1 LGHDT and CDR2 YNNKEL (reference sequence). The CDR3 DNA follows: TGTGCCAGCAGCCAAGATCTGACCCCCGGGGCAGATACGCAGTATTTT. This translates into CASSQDLTPGADTQYF.

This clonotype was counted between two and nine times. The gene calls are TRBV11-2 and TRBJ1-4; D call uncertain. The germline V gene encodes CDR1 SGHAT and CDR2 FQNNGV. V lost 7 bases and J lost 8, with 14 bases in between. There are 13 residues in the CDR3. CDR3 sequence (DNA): TGTGCCAGCACCCTGGGCGGAGAGGAAAAACTGTTTTTT. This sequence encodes CASTLGGEEKLFF.

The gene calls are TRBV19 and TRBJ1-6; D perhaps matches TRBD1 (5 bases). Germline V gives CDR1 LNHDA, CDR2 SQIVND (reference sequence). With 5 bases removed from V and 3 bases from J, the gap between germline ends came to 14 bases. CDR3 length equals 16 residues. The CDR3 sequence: CASSGASGLYNSPLHF. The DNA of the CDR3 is TGTGCCAGTAGTGGGGCCTCGGGGCTCTATAATTCACCCCTCCACTTT.

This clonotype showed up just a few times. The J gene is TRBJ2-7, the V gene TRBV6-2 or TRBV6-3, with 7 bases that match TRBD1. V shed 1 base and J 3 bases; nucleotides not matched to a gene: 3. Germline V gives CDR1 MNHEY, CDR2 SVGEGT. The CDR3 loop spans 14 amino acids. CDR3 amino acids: CASSYFGTDYEQYF. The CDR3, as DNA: TGTGCCAGCAGTTACTTTGGGACAGACTACGAGCAGTACTTC.

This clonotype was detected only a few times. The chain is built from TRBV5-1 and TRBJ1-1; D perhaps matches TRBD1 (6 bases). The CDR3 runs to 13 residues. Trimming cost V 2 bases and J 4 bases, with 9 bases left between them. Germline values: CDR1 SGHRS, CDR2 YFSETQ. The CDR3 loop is CASSLNRATEAFF. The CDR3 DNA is TGCGCCAGCAGCTTAAACAGGGCCACTGAAGCTTTCTTT.